This T cell receptor beta chain was documented in a study of graft-versus-host responses after intestinal transplantation (dated by TCRdb to the early 2020s). Concerning the study at large: The transplants that recipients received were multivisceral, liver-intestinal, or isolated intestinal. Alloreactive clones were identified by sequencing pre-transplant mixed lymphocyte reaction products and comparing these products with unstimulated pre-transplant donor and recipient T cells. A cohort of 20 to 25 intestinal transplant recipients, including one retransplant, was enrolled, and 3 patients lacking pretransplant specimens were excluded. All recipients received anti-thymocyte globulin induction followed by maintenance tacrolimus and steroids for approximately 3 years. A peak of at least 4% donor T cells among recipient peripheral blood mononuclear cells was the definition used for donor T cell macrochimerism. Rather than being sequenced by the commercial service, samples from three later patients were sequenced in-house on an Illumina MiSeq and processed with MiXCR. After intestinal transplantation, graft-versus-host and host-versus-graft alloreactive T cell clones were followed in the graft, circulation and bone marrow using bulk TCR-beta CDR3 sequencing. What the research found in general, with its limitations: In the allografts of patients with donor T cell macrochimerism, GvH to HvG T cell clonal ratios were high. The conclusions were limited by the relatively low number and heterogeneity of the intestinal transplant patients. GvH clones were detected in recipient bone marrow, and some of these GvH clones were observed earlier in ileal mucosa or blood, consistent with an intestinal mucosal origin. Early after transplant, peak levels of circulating GvH clones were found to be associated with declines in HvG clones.

The CDR3 runs 17 amino acids, cysteine and phenylalanine included. Solely the CDR3 DNA is kept, with 51 bases framed from the first base. The library came from the immunoSEQ multiplex PCR assay. In most patients, genomic DNA was isolated using the Qiagen DNeasy Blood and Tissue Kit and sent frozen to Adaptive Biotechnologies for TCR sequencing. For most patients, genomic DNA was subjected to high-throughput TCR-beta CDR3 sequencing by Adaptive Biotechnologies. Processing in the source paper ran as follows. TCR sequencing data for 18 patients were retrieved from Adaptive's ImmunoSEQ software; three other patients were processed with MiXCR and VDJtools. To correct CD4 versus CD8 sorting errors, any sequence found in both subsets at a frequency ratio below 5:1 was removed. Because the origin of CDR3 nucleotide sequences shared between donor and recipient could not be assigned, those sequences were removed. Alloreactive clones required at least 2-fold expansion over unstimulated cells and minimum CFSE-low frequency of 0.002% (template counts) or 0.001% (read counts). Clones were considered mappable if detected in sequenced pre-transplant spleen, lymph node, or MLR CFSE-low populations of the donor or recipient. Cumulative frequency of alloreactive clones was calculated as a percentage of all sequences weighted by copy number. Here the immuneACCESS table is served through TCRdb, limited to in-frame sequences with V and J called. Missing clones are a known gap in these copies; in checked studies unresolved V genes cover under half, and the rest lacks a known reason. The DNA was the basis for D and trimming; V, J and clone size are from that table. Across this sample there are tens of thousands of clones, with roughly 86% seen only once. Around 0.87% of the sample is taken by the ten largest.

The time point label corresponds to: cells obtained before transplantation from donor or recipient. CD3+CD4+ and CD3+CD8+ populations were FACS-sorted from unstimulated pre-transplant donor and recipient cells taken from spleen or lymph nodes. In regard to this clone: Its antigen has not been determined. Base qualities are not at hand, and no much larger clone is one base apart.

The receptor was isolated from a human donor who was the organ donor for an intestinal transplant. Sequencing was performed on unstimulated CD8+ T cells sorted from spleen or lymph node cells, taken before transplant. This chain joins TRBV21-1 to TRBJ2-1. TRBV21-1 is annotated as a pseudogene. The base sequence is TGTGCCAGCAGCCGAGGGGGTATGGCGGGACCCTACAATGAGCAGTTCTTC. It translates to CASSRGGMAGPYNEQFF.